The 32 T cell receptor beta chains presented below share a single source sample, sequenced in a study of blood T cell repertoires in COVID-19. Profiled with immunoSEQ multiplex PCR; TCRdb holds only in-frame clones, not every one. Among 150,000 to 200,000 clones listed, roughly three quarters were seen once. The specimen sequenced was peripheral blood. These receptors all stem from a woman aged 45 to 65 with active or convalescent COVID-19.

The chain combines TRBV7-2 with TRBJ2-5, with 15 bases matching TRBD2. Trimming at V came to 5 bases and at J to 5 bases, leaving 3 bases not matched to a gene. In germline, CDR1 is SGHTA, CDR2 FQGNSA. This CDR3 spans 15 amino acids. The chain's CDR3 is CASSRGTSGGETQYF. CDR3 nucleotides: TGTGCCAGCAGCAGAGGGACTAGCGGGGGGGAGACCCAGTACTTC. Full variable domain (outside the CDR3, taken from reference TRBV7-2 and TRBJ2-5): GAGVSQSPSNKVTEKGKDVELRCDPISGHTALYWYRQSLGQGLEFLIYFQGNSAPDKSGLPSDRFSAERTGGSVSTLTIQRTQQEDSAVYLCASSRGTSGGETQYFGPGTRLLVL.

CDR3 sequence: CASSKVTVAGTDTQYF. Written as DNA, the CDR3 is TGTGCCAGCAGCAAAGTAACGGTAGCGGGCACAGATACGCAGTATTTT. The V and J genes are TRBV21-1 and TRBJ2-3; the DNA was not compared with TRBD2, the D call given in the table. TRBV21-1 is recorded as a pseudogene. The CDR3 consists of 16 residues.

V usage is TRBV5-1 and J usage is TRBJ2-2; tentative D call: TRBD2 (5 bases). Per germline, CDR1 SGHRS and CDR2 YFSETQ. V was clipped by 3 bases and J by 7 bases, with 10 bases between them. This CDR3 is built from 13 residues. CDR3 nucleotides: TGCGCCAGCAGCTCTTCGGCGGGCGGGGAGCTGTTTTTT. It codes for CASSSSAGGELFF.

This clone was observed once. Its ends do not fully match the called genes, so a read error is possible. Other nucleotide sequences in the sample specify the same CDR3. CDR3 sequence (DNA): TGTGCCACCAGTGACTCATTCGGTCGCTATACCTTC. This translates into CATSDSFGRYTF. The rearrangement links TRBV24-1 to TRBJ1-2, with D hard to call. There are 12 residues in the CDR3. Looked up from germline, CDR1 is KGHDR and CDR2 is SFDVKD.

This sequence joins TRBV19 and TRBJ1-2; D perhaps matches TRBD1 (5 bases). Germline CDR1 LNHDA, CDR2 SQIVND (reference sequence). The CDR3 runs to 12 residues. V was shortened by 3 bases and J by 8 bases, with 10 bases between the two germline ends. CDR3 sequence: CASSIRGSGYTF. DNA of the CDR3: TGTGCCAGTAGTATCCGGGGGAGCGGCTACACCTTC. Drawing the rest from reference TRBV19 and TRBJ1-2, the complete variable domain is DGGITQSPKYLFRKEGQNVTLSCEQNLNHDAMYWYRQDPGQGLRLIYYSQIVNDFQKGDIAEGYSVSREKKESFPLTVTSAQKNPTAFYLCASSIRGSGYTFGSGTRLTVV.

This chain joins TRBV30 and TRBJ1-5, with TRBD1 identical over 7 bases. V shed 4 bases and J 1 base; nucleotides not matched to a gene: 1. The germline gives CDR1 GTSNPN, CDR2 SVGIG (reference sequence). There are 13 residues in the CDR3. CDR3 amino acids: CAWNRGSNQPQHF. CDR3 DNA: TGTGCCTGGAACAGGGGAAGCAATCAGCCCCAGCATTTT. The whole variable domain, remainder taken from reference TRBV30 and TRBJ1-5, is SQTIHQWPATLVQPVGSPLSLECTVEGTSNPNLYWYRQAAGRGLQLLFYSVGIGQISSEVPQNLSASRPQDRQFILSSKKLLLSDSGFYLCAWNRGSNQPQHFGDGTRLSIL.

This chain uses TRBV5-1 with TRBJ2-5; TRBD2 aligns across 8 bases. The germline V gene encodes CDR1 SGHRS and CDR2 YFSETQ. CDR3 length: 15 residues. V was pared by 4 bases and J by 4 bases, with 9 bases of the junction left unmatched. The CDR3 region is CASSPRTSSPETQYF. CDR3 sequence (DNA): TGCGCCAGCAGCCCGCGGACTAGCAGCCCAGAGACCCAGTACTTC.

CDR3 nucleotides: TGTGCCAGCAGCCTCCAGGGTTACCGATCTAACTATGGCTACACCTTC. This sequence encodes CASSLQGYRSNYGYTF. The J gene is TRBJ1-2, the V gene TRBV3-1 (or the pseudogene TRBV3-2); maybe TRBD1 (5 bases). Germline CDR1 reads LGHDT; CDR2 reads YNNKEL (reference sequence). The CDR3 contains 16 residues. The V and J ends lost 4 bases and 0 bases respectively, with 15 bases between them.

CDR3 nucleotide sequence: TGTGCCAGCTCACCCGGCCCTACGGGGGTTGACAACCGCTACGAGCAGTACTTC. It yields the protein CASSPGPTGVDNRYEQYF. The rearrangement uses TRBV18 and TRBJ2-7, with D possibly matching TRBD2 (6 bases). Per germline, CDR1 KGHSH and CDR2 LQKENI. CDR3 length equals 18 residues. V lost 3 bases and J lost 3, with 24 bases in between.

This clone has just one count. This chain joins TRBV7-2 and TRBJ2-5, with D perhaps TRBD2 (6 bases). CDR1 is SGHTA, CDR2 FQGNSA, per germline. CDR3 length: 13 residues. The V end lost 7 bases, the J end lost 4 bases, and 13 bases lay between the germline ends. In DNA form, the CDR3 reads TGTGCCAGCAACCAACTAGCTGGAGAGACCCAGTACTTC. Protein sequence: CASNQLAGETQYF. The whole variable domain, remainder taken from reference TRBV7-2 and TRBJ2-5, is GAGVSQSPSNKVTEKGKDVELRCDPISGHTALYWYRQSLGQGLEFLIYFQGNSAPDKSGLPSDRFSAERTGGSVSTLTIQRTQQEDSAVYLCASNQLAGETQYFGPGTRLLVL.

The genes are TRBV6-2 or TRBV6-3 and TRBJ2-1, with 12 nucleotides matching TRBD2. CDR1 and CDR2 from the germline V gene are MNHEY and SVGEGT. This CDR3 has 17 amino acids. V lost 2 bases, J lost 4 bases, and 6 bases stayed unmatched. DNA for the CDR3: TGTGCCAGCAGTTACGGGCTAGCGGGGGGGATTTACAATGAGCAGTTCTTC. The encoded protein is CASSYGLAGGIYNEQFF.

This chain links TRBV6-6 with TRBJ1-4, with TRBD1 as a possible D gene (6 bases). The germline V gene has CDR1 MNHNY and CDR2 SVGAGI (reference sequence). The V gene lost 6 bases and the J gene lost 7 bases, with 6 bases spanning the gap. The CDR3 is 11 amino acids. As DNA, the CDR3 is TGTGCCAGCAGGACAGGTGAAAAACTGTTTTTT. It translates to CASRTGEKLFF.

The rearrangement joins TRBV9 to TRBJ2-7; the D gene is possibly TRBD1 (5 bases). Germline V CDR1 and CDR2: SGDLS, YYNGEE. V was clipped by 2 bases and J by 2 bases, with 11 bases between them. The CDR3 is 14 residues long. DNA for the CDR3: TGTGCCAGCAGCGTCCAGGGAAACCCCTACGAGCAGTACTTC. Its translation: CASSVQGNPYEQYF. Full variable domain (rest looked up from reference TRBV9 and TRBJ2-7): DSGVTQTPKHLITATGQRVTLRCSPRSGDLSVYWYQQSLDQGLQFLIQYYNGEERAKGNILERFSAQQFPDLHSELNLSSLELGDSALYFCASSVQGNPYEQYFGPGTRLTVT.

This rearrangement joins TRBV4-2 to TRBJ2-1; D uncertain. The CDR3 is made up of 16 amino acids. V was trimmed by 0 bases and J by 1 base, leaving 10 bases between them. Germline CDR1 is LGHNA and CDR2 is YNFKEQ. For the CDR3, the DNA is TGTGCCAGCAGCCAAGAAGAACCTAGGTCCTACAATGAGCAGTTCTTC. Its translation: CASSQEEPRSYNEQFF.

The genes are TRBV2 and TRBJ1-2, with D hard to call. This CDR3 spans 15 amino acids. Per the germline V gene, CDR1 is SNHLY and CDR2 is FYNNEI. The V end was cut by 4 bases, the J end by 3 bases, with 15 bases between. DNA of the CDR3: TGTGCCAGCAGTGCGGAGGAGTCCCTATACTATGGCTACACCTTC. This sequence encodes CASSAEESLYYGYTF.

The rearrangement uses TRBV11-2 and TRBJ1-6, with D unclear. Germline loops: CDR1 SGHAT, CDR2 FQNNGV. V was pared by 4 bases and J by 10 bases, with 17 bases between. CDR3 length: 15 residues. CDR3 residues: CASSSKVRVSSPLHF. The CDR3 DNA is TGTGCCAGCAGCTCGAAAGTCCGGGTTTCCTCACCCCTCCACTTT.

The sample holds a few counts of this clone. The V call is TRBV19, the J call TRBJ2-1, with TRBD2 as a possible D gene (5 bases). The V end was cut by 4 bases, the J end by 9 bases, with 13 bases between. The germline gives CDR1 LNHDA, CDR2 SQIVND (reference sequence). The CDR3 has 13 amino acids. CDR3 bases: TGTGCCAGTAGTACGGGGTCCGTTGGTGAGCAGTTCTTC. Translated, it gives CASSTGSVGEQFF.

DNA for the CDR3: TGTGCCAGCAGCTTATCTAGCAGCACTGAAGCTTTCTTT. It encodes CASSLSSSTEAFF. The chain recombines TRBV7-3 with TRBJ1-1; D is unresolved. V shed 2 bases and J shed 4 bases, with 8 bases lying between them. Germline CDR1 and CDR2: SGHTA and FQGTGA. This CDR3 is 13 amino acids long.

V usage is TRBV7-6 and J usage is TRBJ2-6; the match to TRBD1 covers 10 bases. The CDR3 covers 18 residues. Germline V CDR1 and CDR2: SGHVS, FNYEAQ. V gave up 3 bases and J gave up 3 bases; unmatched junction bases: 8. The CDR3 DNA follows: TGTGCCAGCAGCTTTGGGGGGACAGGGGACTTTGGGGCCAACGTCCTGACTTTC. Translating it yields CASSFGGTGDFGANVLTF.

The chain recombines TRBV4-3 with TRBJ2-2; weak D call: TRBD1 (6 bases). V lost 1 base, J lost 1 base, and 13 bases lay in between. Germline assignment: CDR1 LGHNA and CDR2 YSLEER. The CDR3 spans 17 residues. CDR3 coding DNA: TGCGCCAGCAGCCAAGTTCTAGGGGGAGAGAACACCGGGGAGCTGTTTTTT. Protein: CASSQVLGGENTGELFF.

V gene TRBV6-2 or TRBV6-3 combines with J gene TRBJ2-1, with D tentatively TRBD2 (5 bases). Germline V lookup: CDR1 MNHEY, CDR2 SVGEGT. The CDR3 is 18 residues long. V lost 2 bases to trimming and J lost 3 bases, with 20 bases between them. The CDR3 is CASSYPSGGGRNYNEQFF. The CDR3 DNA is TGTGCCAGCAGTTACCCCTCTGGAGGCGGGCGAAACTACAATGAGCAGTTCTTC.

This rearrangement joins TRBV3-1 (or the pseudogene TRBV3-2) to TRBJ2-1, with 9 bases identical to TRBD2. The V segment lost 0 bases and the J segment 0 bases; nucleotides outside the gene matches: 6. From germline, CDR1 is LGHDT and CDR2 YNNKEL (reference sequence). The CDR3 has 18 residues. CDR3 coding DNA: TGTGCCAGCAGCCAAGATCATCTAGCGGGAAGCTCCTACAATGAGCAGTTCTTC. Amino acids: CASSQDHLAGSSYNEQFF.

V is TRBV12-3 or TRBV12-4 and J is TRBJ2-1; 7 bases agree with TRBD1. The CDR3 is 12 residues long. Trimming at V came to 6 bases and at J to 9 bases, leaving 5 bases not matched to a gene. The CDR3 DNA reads TGTGCCAGCAGGGCCCCAGGGGGTGAGCAGTTCTTC. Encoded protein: CASRAPGGEQFF.

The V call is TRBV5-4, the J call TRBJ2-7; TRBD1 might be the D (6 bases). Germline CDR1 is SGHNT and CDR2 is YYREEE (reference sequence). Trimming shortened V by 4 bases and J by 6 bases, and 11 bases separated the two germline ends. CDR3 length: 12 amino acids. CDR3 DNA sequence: TGTGCCAGCAGCACCCAGGGGTCCGAGCAGTACTTC. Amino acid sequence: CASSTQGSEQYF.

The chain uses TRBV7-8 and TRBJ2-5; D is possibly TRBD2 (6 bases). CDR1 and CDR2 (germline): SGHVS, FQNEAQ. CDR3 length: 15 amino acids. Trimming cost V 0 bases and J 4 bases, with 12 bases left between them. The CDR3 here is CASSLASGEVETQYF. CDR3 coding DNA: TGTGCCAGCAGCTTAGCATCGGGGGAGGTAGAGACCCAGTACTTC.

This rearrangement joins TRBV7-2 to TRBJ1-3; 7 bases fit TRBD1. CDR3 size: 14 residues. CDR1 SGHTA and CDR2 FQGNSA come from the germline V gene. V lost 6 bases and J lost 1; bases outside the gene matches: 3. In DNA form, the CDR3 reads TGTGCCAGCAGACAGGGGAATTCTGGAAACACCATATATTTT. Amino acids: CASRQGNSGNTIYF.

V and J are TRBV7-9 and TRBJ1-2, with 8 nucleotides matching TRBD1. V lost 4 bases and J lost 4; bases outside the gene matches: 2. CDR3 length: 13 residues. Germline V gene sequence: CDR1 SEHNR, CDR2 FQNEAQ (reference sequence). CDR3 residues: CASSSGQGYGYTF. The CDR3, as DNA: TGTGCCAGCAGCTCTGGACAGGGCTATGGCTACACCTTC.

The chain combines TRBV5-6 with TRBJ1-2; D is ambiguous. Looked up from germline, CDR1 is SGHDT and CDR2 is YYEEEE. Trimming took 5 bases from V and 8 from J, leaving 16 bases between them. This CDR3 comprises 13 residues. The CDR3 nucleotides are TGTGCCAGCAGACACTTCGGGGAGGCAGGCTACACCTTC. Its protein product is CASRHFGEAGYTF. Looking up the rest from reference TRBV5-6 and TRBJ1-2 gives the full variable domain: DAGVTQSPTHLIKTRGQQVTLRCSPKSGHDTVSWYQQALGQGPQFIFQYYEEEERQRGNFPDRFSGHQFPNYSSELNVNALLLGDSALYLCASRHFGEAGYTFGSGTRLTVV.

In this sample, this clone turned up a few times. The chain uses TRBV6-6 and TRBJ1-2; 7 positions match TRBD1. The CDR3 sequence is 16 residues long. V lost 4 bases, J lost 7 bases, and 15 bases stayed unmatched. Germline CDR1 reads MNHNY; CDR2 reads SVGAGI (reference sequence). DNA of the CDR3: TGTGCCAGCAGTTCCGCTCAGGGGGAGTCCTCCTCTGGCTACACCTTC. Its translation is CASSSAQGESSSGYTF.

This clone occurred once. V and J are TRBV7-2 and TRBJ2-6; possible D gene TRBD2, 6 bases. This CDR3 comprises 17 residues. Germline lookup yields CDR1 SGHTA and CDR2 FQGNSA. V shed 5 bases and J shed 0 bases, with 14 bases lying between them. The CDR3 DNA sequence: TGTGCCAGCAGCGCGCCGGGACTGAGCTCTGGGGCCAACGTCCTGACTTTC. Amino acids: CASSAPGLSSGANVLTF. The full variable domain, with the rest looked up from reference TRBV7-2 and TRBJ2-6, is GAGVSQSPSNKVTEKGKDVELRCDPISGHTALYWYRQSLGQGLEFLIYFQGNSAPDKSGLPSDRFSAERTGGSVSTLTIQRTQQEDSAVYLCASSAPGLSSGANVLTFGAGSRLTVL.

CDR3 residues: CASSEVGVPAGYTF. In DNA form, the CDR3 reads TGTGCCAGCAGTGAAGTAGGGGTTCCGGCCGGCTACACCTTC. The rearrangement uses TRBV6-1 and TRBJ1-2; possibly TRBD1 for D (5 bases). V was trimmed by 1 base and J by 8 bases, leaving 14 bases between them. Germline lookup yields CDR1 MNHNS and CDR2 SASEGT. CDR3 length equals 14 residues.

CDR3 nucleotide sequence: TGTGCCAGCAGTCGGGGAGGGGGGACACACTACGAGCAGTACTTC. This gives the protein CASSRGGGTHYEQYF. This chain uses TRBV27 with TRBJ2-7; a weak D match, TRBD2 (7 bases). V dropped 5 bases and J dropped 3 bases, with 17 bases sitting between them. Germline assignment: CDR1 MNHEY and CDR2 SMNVEV (reference sequence). The CDR3 sequence is 15 residues long.